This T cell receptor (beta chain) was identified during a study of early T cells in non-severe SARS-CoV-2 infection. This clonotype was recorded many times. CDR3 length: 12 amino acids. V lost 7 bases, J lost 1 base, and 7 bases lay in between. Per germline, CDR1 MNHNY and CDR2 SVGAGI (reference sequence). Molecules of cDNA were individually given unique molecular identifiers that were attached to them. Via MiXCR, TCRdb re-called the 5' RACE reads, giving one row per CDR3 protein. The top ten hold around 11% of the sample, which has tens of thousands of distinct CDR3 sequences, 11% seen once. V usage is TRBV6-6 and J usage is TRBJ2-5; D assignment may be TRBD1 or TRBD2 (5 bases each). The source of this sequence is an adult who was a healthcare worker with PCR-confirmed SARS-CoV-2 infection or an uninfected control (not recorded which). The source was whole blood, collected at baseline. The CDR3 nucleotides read TGTGCCAGCACGGGACCCCAAGAGACCCAGTACTTC. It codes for CASTGPQETQYF.